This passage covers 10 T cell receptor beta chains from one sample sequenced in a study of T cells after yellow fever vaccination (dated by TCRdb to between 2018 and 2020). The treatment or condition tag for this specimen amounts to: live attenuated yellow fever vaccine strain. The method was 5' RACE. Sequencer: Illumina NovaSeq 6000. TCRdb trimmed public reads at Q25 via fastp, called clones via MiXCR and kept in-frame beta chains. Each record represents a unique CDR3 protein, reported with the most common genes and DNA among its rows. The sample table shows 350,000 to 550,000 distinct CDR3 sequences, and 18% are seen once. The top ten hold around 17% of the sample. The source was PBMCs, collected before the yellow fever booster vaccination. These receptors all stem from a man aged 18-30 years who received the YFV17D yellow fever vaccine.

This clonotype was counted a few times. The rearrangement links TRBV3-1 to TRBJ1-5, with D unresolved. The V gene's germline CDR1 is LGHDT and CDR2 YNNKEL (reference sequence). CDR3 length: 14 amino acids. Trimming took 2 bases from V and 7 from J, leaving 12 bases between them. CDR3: CASSQTGIGQPQHF. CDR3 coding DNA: TGTGCCAGCAGCCAAACGGGAATTGGGCAGCCCCAGCATTTT.

CDR3 nucleotide sequence: TGTGCCAGCAGTTCGCCTCCACTAGCGGGGGGGTCAGAGACCCAGTACTTC. Amino acid sequence: CASSSPPLAGGSETQYF. The chain combines TRBV12-3 or TRBV12-4 with TRBJ2-5; TRBD2 agrees at 13 bases. The CDR3 totals 17 residues. Germline trimming cut 4 bases from V and 4 bases from J; bases unmatched to any gene: 9.

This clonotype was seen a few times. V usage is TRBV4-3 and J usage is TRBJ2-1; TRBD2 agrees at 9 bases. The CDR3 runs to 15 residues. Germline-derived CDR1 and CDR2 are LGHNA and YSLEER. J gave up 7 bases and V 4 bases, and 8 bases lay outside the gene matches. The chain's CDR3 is CASSLSGGGGNEQFF. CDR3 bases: TGCGCCAGCAGCCTTAGCGGGGGCGGAGGAAATGAGCAGTTCTTC.

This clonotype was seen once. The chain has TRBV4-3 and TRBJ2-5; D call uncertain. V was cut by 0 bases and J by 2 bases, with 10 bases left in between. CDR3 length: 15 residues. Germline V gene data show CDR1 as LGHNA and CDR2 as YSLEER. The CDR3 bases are TGCGCCAGCAGCCAAGATCGTAGGATTCAAGAGACCCAGTACTTC. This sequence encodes CASSQDRRIQETQYF.

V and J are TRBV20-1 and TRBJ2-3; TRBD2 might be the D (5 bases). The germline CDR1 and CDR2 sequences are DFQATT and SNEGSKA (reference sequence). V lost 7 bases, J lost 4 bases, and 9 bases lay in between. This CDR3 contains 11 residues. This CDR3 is CSGAEADTQYF. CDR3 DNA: TGCAGTGGAGCGGAAGCAGATACGCAGTATTTT.

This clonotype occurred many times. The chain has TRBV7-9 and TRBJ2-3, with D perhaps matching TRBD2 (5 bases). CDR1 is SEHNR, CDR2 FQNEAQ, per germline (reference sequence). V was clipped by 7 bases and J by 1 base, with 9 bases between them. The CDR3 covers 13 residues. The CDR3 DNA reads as TGTGCCAGCACCCCGGAGGGCACAGATACGCAGTATTTT. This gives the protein CASTPEGTDTQYF.

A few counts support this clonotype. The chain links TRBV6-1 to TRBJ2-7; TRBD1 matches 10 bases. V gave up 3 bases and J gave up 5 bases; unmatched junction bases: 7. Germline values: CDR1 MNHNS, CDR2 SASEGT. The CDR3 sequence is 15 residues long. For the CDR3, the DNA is TGTGCCAGCAGTGAGCCCAGACAGGGGGCCCACGAGCAGTACTTC. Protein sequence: CASSEPRQGAHEQYF.

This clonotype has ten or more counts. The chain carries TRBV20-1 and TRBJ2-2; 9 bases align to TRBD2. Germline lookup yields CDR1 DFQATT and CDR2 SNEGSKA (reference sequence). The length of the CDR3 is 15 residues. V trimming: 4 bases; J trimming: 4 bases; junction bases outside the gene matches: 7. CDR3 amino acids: CSATRGGLSTGELFF. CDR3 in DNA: TGCAGTGCTACGCGGGGGGGACTGAGCACCGGGGAGCTGTTTTTT.

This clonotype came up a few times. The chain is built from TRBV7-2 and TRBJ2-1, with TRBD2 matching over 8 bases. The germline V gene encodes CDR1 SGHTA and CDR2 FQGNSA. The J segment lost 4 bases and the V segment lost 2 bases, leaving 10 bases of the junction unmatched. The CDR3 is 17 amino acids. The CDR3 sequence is CASSLRRGAPGYNEQFF. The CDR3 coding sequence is TGTGCCAGCAGCTTACGGCGGGGGGCTCCCGGGTACAATGAGCAGTTCTTC. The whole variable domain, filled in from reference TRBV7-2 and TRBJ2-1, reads GAGVSQSPSNKVTEKGKDVELRCDPISGHTALYWYRQSLGQGLEFLIYFQGNSAPDKSGLPSDRFSAERTGGSVSTLTIQRTQQEDSAVYLCASSLRRGAPGYNEQFFGPGTRLTVL.

CDR3 nucleotides: TGTGCCAGCAAAATCCAAGGACAGTTGAACACTGAAGCTTTCTTT. This gives the protein CASKIQGQLNTEAFF. The V call is TRBV12-3 or TRBV12-4, the J call TRBJ1-1, with D possibly being TRBD1 (6 bases). The CDR3 covers 15 residues. V lost 7 bases to trimming and J lost 0 bases, with 15 bases between them.